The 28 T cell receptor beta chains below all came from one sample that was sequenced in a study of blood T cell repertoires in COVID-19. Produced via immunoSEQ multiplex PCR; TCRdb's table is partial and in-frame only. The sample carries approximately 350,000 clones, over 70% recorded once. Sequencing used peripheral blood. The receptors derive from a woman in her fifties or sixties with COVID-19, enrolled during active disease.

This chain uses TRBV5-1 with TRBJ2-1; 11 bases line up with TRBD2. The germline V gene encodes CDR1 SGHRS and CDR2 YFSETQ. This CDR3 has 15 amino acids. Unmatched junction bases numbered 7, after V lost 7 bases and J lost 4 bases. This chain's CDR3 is CASFPSGGTYNEQFF. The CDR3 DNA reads TGCGCCAGCTTCCCTAGCGGGGGGACTTACAATGAGCAGTTCTTC. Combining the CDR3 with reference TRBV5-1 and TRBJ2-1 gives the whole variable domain KAGVTQTPRYLIKTRGQQVTLSCSPISGHRSVSWYQQTPGQGLQFLFEYFSETQRNKGNFPGRFSGRQFSNSRSEMNVSTLELGDSALYLCASFPSGGTYNEQFFGPGTRLTVL.

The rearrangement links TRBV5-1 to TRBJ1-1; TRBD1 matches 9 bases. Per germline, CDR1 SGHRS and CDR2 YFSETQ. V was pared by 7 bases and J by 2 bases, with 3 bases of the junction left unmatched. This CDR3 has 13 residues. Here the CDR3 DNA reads TGCGCCAGCCGACAGGGGGTTAACACTGAAGCTTTCTTT. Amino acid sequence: CASRQGVNTEAFF.

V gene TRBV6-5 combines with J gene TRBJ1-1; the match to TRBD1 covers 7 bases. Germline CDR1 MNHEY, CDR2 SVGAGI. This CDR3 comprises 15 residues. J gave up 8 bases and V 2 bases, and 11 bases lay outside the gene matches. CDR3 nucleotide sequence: TGTGCCAGCAGTTACAACCCACGAATGACAGGGGAAGCTTTCTTT. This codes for CASSYNPRMTGEAFF.

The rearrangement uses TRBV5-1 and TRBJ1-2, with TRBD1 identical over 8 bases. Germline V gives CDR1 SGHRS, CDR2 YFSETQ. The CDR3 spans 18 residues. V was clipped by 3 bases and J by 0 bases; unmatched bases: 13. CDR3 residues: CASSSWDRRDLTNYGYTF. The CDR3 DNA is TGCGCCAGCAGCTCATGGGACAGGCGAGACCTAACTAACTATGGCTACACCTTC.

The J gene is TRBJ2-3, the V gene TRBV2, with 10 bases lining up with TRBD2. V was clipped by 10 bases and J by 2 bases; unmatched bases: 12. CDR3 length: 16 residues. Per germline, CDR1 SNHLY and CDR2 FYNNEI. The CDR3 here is CANSAALAGYTDTQYF. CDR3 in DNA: TGTGCCAACTCAGCTGCACTAGCGGGATACACAGATACGCAGTATTTT.

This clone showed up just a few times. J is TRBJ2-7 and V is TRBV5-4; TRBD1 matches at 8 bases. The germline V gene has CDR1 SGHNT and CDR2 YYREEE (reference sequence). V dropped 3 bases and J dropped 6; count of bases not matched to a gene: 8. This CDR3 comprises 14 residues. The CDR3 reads CASSSSRTGIEQYF. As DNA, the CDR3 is TGTGCCAGCAGCTCGTCCCGGACAGGGATCGAGCAGTACTTC. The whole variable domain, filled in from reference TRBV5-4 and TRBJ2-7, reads ETGVTQSPTHLIKTRGQQVTLRCSSQSGHNTVSWYQQALGQGPQFIFQYYREEENGRGNFPPRFSGLQFPNYSSELNVNALELDDSALYLCASSSSRTGIEQYFGPGTRLTVT.

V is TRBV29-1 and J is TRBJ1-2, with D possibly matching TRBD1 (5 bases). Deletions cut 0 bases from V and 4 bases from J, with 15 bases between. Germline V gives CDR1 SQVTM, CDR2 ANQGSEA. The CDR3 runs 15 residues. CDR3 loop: CSVEDRGGFSYGYTF. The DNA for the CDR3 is TGCAGCGTTGAAGATCGCGGGGGGTTCAGCTATGGCTACACCTTC.

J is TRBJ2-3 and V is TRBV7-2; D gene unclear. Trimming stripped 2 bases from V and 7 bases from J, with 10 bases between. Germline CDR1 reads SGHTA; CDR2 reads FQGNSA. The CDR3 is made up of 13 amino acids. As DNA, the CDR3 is TGTGCCAGCAGCTTAAAAGAGATCCATACGCAGTATTTT. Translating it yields CASSLKEIHTQYF.

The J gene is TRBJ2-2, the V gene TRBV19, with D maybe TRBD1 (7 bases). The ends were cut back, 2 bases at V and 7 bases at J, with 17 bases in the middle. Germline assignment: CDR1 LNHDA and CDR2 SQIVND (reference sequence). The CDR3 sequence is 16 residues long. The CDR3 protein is CASSIFGGTAIGELFF. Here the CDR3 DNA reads TGTGCCAGTAGTATATTTGGGGGGACAGCTATCGGGGAGCTGTTTTTT.

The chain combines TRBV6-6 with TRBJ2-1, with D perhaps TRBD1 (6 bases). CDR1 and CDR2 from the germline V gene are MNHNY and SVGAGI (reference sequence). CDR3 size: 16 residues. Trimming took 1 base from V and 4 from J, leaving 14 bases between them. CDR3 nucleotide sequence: TGTGCCAGCAGTTACTTGGACAGCCGACTATACAATGAGCAGTTCTTC. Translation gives CASSYLDSRLYNEQFF.

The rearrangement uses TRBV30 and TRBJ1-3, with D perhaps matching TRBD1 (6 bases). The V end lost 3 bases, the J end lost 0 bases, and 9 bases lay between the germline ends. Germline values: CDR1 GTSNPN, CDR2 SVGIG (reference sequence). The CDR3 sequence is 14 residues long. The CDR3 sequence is CAWSGTRSGNTIYF. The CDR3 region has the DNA TGTGCCTGGAGCGGGACACGCTCTGGAAACACCATATATTTT.

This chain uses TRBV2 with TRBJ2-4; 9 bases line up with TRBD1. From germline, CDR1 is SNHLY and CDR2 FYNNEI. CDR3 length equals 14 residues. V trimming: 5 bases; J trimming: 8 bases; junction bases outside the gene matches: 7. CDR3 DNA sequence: TGTGCCAGCAGTTATACAGGGGGCGCAGACATTCAGTACTTC. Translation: CASSYTGGADIQYF.

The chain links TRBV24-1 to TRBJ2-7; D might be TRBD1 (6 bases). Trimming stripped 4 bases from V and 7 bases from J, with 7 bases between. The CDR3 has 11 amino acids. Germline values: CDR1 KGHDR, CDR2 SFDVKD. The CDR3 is CATSDRGEQYF. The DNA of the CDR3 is TGTGCCACCAGTGACAGGGGTGAGCAGTACTTC.

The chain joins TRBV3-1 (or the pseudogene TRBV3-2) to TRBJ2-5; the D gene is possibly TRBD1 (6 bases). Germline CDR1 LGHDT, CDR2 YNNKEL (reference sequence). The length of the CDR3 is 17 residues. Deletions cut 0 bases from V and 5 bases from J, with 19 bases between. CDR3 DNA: TGTGCCAGCAGCCAAGACTGTTACAGGGCCTCCTCTGAGACCCAGTACTTC. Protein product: CASSQDCYRASSETQYF.

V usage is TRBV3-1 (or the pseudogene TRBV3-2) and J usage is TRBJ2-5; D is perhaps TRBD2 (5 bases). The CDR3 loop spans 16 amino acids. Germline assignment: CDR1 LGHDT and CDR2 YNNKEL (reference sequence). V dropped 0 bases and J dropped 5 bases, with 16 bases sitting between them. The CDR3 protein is CASSQDGESRGETQYF. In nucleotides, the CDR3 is TGTGCCAGCAGCCAAGATGGGGAATCTAGAGGGGAGACCCAGTACTTC.

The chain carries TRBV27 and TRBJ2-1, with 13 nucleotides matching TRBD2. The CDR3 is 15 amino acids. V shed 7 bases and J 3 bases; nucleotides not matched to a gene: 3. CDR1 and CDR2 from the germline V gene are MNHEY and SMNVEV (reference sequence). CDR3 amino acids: CASKLAGGFYNEQFF. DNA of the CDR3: TGTGCCAGCAAACTAGCGGGAGGGTTCTACAATGAGCAGTTCTTC.

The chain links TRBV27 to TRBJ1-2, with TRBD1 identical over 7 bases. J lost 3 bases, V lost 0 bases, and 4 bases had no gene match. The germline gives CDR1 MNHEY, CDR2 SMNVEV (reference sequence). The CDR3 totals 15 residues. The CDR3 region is CASSLSRDSYYGYTF. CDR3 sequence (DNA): TGTGCCAGCAGTTTATCCCGGGACAGCTACTATGGCTACACCTTC.

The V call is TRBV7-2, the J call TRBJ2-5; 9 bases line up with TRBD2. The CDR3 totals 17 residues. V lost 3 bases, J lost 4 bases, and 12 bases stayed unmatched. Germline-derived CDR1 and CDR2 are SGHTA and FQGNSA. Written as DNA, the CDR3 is TGTGCCAGCAGCTTTTTTGGTAGCGGGAGTAGGGCAGAGACCCAGTACTTC. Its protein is CASSFFGSGSRAETQYF.

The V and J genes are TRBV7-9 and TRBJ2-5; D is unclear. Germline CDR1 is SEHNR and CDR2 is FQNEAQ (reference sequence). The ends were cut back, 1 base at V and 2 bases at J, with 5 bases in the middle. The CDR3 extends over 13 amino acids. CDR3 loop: CASSLGQQETQYF. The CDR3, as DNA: TGTGCCAGCAGCTTAGGTCAGCAAGAGACCCAGTACTTC. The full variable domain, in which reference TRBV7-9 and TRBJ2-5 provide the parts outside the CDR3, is DTGVSQNPRHKITKRGQNVTFRCDPISEHNRLYWYRQTLGQGPEFLTYFQNEAQLEKSRLLSDRFSAERPKGSFSTLEIQRTEQGDSAMYLCASSLGQQETQYFGPGTRLLVL.

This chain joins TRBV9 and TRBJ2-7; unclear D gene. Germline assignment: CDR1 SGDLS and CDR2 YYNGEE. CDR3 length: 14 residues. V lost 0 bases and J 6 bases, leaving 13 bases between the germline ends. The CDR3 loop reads CASSVAVVPLEQYF. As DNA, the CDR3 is TGTGCCAGCAGCGTAGCGGTTGTCCCCCTCGAGCAGTACTTC.

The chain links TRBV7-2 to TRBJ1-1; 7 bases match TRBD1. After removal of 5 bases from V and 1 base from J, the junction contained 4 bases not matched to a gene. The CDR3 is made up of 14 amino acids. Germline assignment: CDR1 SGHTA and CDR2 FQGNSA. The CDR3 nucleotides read TGTGCCAGCAGCGAACAGGGGAGGAACACTGAAGCTTTCTTT. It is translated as CASSEQGRNTEAFF.

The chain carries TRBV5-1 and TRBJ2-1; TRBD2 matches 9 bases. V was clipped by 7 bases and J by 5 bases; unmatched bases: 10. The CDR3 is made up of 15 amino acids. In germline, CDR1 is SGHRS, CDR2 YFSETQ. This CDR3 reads CASATPGLANNEQFF. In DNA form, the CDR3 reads TGCGCCAGCGCCACACCGGGACTAGCAAACAATGAGCAGTTCTTC.

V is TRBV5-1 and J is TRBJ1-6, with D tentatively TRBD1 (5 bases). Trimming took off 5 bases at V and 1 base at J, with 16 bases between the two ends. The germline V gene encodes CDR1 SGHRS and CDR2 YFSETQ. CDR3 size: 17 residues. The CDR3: CASSHGRGFSYNSPLHF. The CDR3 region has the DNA TGCGCCAGCAGTCATGGCCGGGGGTTTTCCTATAATTCACCCCTCCACTTT.

The CDR3 loop is CASSFSIPLINTEAFF. The DNA for the CDR3 is TGTGCCAGCAGTTTCTCAATTCCGCTAATTAACACTGAAGCTTTCTTT. This sequence joins TRBV27 and TRBJ1-1; D unresolved. CDR1 is MNHEY and CDR2 is SMNVEV in the germline V gene (reference sequence). This CDR3 has 16 residues. Trimming stripped 3 bases from V and 2 bases from J, with 16 bases between.

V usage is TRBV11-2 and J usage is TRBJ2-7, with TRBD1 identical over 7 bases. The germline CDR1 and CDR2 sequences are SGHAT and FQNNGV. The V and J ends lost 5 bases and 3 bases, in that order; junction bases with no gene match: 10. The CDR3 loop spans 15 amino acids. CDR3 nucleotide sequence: TGTGCCAGCAGCGGAGAGACCCAGGGGGTCTACGAGCAGTACTTC. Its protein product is CASSGETQGVYEQYF.

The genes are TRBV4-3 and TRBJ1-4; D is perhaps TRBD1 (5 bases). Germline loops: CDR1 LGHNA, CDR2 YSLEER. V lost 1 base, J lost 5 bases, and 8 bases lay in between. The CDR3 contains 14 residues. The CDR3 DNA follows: TGCGCCAGCAGCCAAGTGGGGCGCAATGAAAAACTGTTTTTT. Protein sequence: CASSQVGRNEKLFF.

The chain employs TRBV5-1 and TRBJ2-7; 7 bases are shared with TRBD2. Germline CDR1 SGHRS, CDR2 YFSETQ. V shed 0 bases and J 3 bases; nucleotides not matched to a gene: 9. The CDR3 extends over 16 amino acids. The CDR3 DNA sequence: TGCGCCAGCAGCTTGGTCGTCGGGACTAAGAGCTACGAGCAGTACTTC. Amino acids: CASSLVVGTKSYEQYF.

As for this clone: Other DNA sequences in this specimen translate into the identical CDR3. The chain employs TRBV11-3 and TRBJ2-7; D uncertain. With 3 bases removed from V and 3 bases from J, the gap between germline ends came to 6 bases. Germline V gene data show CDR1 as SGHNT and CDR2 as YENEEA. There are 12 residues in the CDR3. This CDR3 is CASSLRGYEQYF. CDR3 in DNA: TGTGCCAGCAGCTTGCGAGGCTACGAGCAGTACTTC.